The clone carrying this TCR beta chain turned up a few times. Its antigen is undetermined. Measured with immunoSEQ multiplex PCR; TCRdb has only the in-frame clones, and not every one. The sample comprises more than 150,000 clones, around nine tenths of which are singletons, and around 1.9% rests with the top ten. The sample is drawn from a study of T cell responses to AZD1222 COVID-19 vaccine. Broader study findings: Nearly half of spike-specific TCRs reportedly go after variant regions that carry no mutations. Without day 14 samples, only post-peak T cell repertoires were studied. White British people made up most donors, females outnumbered males, and clonal diversity was possibly underestimated.

Germline V gene lookup returns CDR1 SGHVS and CDR2 FQNEAQ. V gave up 1 base and J gave up 7 bases; unmatched junction bases: 9. The CDR3 length is 15 residues. The sequencing here drew on peripheral blood, taken 28 days after the second AZD1222 dose. The J gene is TRBJ2-7, the V gene TRBV7-8; 8 bases match TRBD2. The clonotype comes from an adult who received the AZD1222 COVID-19 vaccine. The CDR3 reads CASSLEGLGVMEQYF. The DNA of the CDR3 is TGTGCCAGCAGCTTAGAGGGACTAGGGGTGATGGAGCAGTACTTC.